Each of the 27 T cell receptor beta chains below was sequenced from the same sample in a study of control samples from healthy donors and cancer patients. The method was immunoSEQ multiplex PCR; TCRdb's version includes in-frame clones alone and lacks a portion of them. Of approximately 90,000 clones listed, about 88% are singletons. The sequenced sample consisted of blood. These receptors were collected from a woman in her sixties or seventies in good health.

The V call is TRBV18, the J call TRBJ2-7; 9 bases fit TRBD1. The germline V gene encodes CDR1 KGHSH and CDR2 LQKENI. The CDR3 loop spans 16 amino acids. The ends lost 3 bases at V and 6 bases at J; junction bases unmatched: 12. The CDR3 reads CASSPKAWTGEAEQYF. In DNA, the CDR3 is TGTGCCAGCTCACCTAAGGCATGGACAGGGGAGGCCGAGCAGTACTTC.

V usage is TRBV7-2 and J usage is TRBJ1-4, with D possibly being TRBD1 (5 bases). V lost 4 bases and J 7 bases, leaving 16 bases between the germline ends. CDR3 length: 15 amino acids. Germline CDR1 SGHTA, CDR2 FQGNSA. DNA of the CDR3: TGTGCCAGCAGCTCCTGGTTAGGGGATCGTGAAAAACTGTTTTTT. It translates to CASSSWLGDREKLFF.

The rearrangement joins TRBV5-6 to TRBJ2-1, with 7 positions matching TRBD2. Looked up from germline, CDR1 is SGHDT and CDR2 is YYEEEE. This CDR3 spans 19 amino acids. Losses at the gene ends were 1 base for V and 1 base for J; bases not matched to a gene: 14. The CDR3 is CASSLYGSGRAESYNEQFF. The CDR3 nucleotides read TGTGCCAGCAGCTTGTATGGATCAGGGAGGGCGGAGTCCTACAATGAGCAGTTCTTC. Filled out from reference TRBV5-6 and TRBJ2-1, the complete variable domain reads DAGVTQSPTHLIKTRGQQVTLRCSPKSGHDTVSWYQQALGQGPQFIFQYYEEEERQRGNFPDRFSGHQFPNYSSELNVNALLLGDSALYLCASSLYGSGRAESYNEQFFGPGTRLTVL.

The chain has TRBV19 and TRBJ1-5; D perhaps matches TRBD1 (6 bases). V lost 1 base, J lost 1 base, and 14 bases lay in between. The germline V gene encodes CDR1 LNHDA and CDR2 SQIVND (reference sequence). The CDR3 consists of 17 residues. The DNA for the CDR3 is TGTGCCAGTAGTATAGGTGCAGGGGCCGGGAGCAATCAGCCCCAGCATTTT. Its protein is CASSIGAGAGSNQPQHF.

The V gene is TRBV3-1 (or the pseudogene TRBV3-2), the J gene TRBJ2-3, with 7 bases lining up with TRBD2. The CDR3 consists of 16 residues. Germline trimming cut 0 bases from V and 5 bases from J; bases unmatched to any gene: 8. The germline CDR1 and CDR2 sequences are LGHDT and YNNKEL (reference sequence). Here the CDR3 reads CASSQEAAGVKDTQYF. The DNA for the CDR3 is TGTGCCAGCAGCCAAGAGGCTGCGGGAGTCAAAGATACGCAGTATTTT.

This rearrangement joins TRBV7-2 to TRBJ1-5; no firm D call. The CDR3 is 14 residues long. The V end lost 0 bases, the J end lost 6 bases, and 9 bases lay between the germline ends. CDR1 SGHTA and CDR2 FQGNSA come from the germline V gene. The CDR3 DNA reads as TGTGCCAGCAGCTTAGCTGGAGGGCCTCAGCCCCAGCATTTT. It encodes CASSLAGGPQPQHF. Using reference TRBV7-2 and TRBJ1-5 for the parts outside the CDR3, the full variable domain is GAGVSQSPSNKVTEKGKDVELRCDPISGHTALYWYRQSLGQGLEFLIYFQGNSAPDKSGLPSDRFSAERTGGSVSTLTIQRTQQEDSAVYLCASSLAGGPQPQHFGDGTRLSIL.

This chain links TRBV5-1 with TRBJ2-5, with TRBD1 matching 11 bases. This CDR3 spans 14 amino acids. Germline CDR1 is SGHRS and CDR2 is YFSETQ. V lost 3 bases and J lost 5; bases outside the gene matches: 3. The CDR3 spells CASSSGQGVETQYF. CDR3 bases: TGCGCCAGCAGCTCGGGACAGGGGGTCGAGACCCAGTACTTC. Supplemented by reference TRBV5-1 and TRBJ2-5, the full variable domain reads KAGVTQTPRYLIKTRGQQVTLSCSPISGHRSVSWYQQTPGQGLQFLFEYFSETQRNKGNFPGRFSGRQFSNSRSEMNVSTLELGDSALYLCASSSGQGVETQYFGPGTRLLVL.

V is TRBV30 and J is TRBJ2-1, with a tentative D call TRBD2 (5 bases). The CDR3 sequence is 15 residues long. CDR1 is GTSNPN and CDR2 is SVGIG in the germline V gene (reference sequence). The V and J ends lost 2 bases and 0 bases respectively, with 11 bases between them. CDR3 sequence reads: CAWSQKRSSYNEQFF. The CDR3 DNA follows: TGTGCCTGGAGTCAAAAGCGGAGCTCCTACAATGAGCAGTTCTTC.

This clone was observed once. In DNA form, the CDR3 reads TGCGCCAGCAGCCCTCACCCACAGGGGCTGAACACTGAAGCTTTCTTT. It is translated as CASSPHPQGLNTEAFF. The rearrangement joins TRBV4-3 to TRBJ1-1; the match to TRBD1 covers 7 bases. The CDR3 runs 16 residues. The J segment lost 0 bases and the V segment lost 4 bases, leaving 8 bases of the junction unmatched. Germline V CDR1 and CDR2: LGHNA, YSLEER.

This chain connects TRBV5-4 to TRBJ1-1; the D is unclear. The CDR3 extends over 15 amino acids. V lost 5 bases and J lost 1, with 15 bases in between. Germline V CDR1 and CDR2: SGHNT, YYREEE (reference sequence). In nucleotides, the CDR3 is TGTGCCAGCAGGGTAGAACTGAGAGAGAACACTGAAGCTTTCTTT. The encoded protein is CASRVELRENTEAFF. The variable domain in full, completed from reference TRBV5-4 and TRBJ1-1, reads ETGVTQSPTHLIKTRGQQVTLRCSSQSGHNTVSWYQQALGQGPQFIFQYYREEENGRGNFPPRFSGLQFPNYSSELNVNALELDDSALYLCASRVELRENTEAFFGQGTRLTVV.

The chain combines TRBV5-6 with TRBJ1-6, with D possibly TRBD1 on 6 matching bases. V lost 5 bases and J 7 bases, leaving 13 bases between the germline ends. This CDR3 contains 14 residues. From germline, CDR1 is SGHDT and CDR2 YYEEEE. CDR3 coding DNA: TGTGCCAGCAGTATTGGACAGCACAATTCACCCCTCCACTTT. Translating gives CASSIGQHNSPLHF.

The rearrangement uses TRBV7-9 and TRBJ1-2, with 10 nucleotides matching TRBD1. V was pared by 7 bases and J by 5 bases, with 10 bases of the junction left unmatched. CDR1 and CDR2 (germline): SEHNR, FQNEAQ (reference sequence). The CDR3 loop spans 15 amino acids. This CDR3 reads CASKPTGGGLYGYTF. The DNA for the CDR3 is TGTGCCAGCAAGCCGACAGGGGGCGGCTTATATGGCTACACCTTC. Using reference TRBV7-9 and TRBJ1-2 for the parts outside the CDR3, the full variable domain is DTGVSQNPRHKITKRGQNVTFRCDPISEHNRLYWYRQTLGQGPEFLTYFQNEAQLEKSRLLSDRFSAERPKGSFSTLEIQRTEQGDSAMYLCASKPTGGGLYGYTFGSGTRLTVV.

V gene TRBV9 combines with J gene TRBJ2-1; 7 nucleotides line up with TRBD1. The CDR3 is 14 amino acids. Trimming took 0 bases from V and 7 from J; bases not matched to a gene: 4. Germline V gene lookup returns CDR1 SGDLS and CDR2 YYNGEE. This CDR3 is CASSVEGRGNEQFF. The CDR3 DNA is TGTGCCAGCAGCGTAGAGGGCAGGGGGAATGAGCAGTTCTTC.

A single count supports this clone. V and J are TRBV12-3 or TRBV12-4 and TRBJ2-7; D unresolved. CDR3 length equals 12 residues. V lost 6 bases, J lost 9 bases, and 15 bases lay in between. The CDR3 loop reads CASSSGPVGQYF. The CDR3 DNA sequence: TGTGCCAGCAGCTCCGGGCCAGTCGGGCAGTACTTC.

The CDR3 DNA reads as TGTGCCAGCAGTTACCGGACTCTCCAACTCACCTACGAGCAGTACTTC. Its translation: CASSYRTLQLTYEQYF. The chain employs TRBV6-2 or TRBV6-3 and TRBJ2-7; weak D call: TRBD2 (5 bases). V lost 2 bases and J 2 bases, leaving 16 bases between the germline ends. The CDR3 is made up of 16 amino acids. Per the germline V gene, CDR1 is MNHEY and CDR2 is SVGEGT.

This sequence joins TRBV7-2 and TRBJ2-7; tentative D call: TRBD1 (6 bases). Trimming left V 0 bases short and J 0 bases short, with 12 bases between. Germline loops: CDR1 SGHTA, CDR2 FQGNSA. The CDR3 extends over 16 amino acids. Written as DNA, the CDR3 is TGTGCCAGCAGCTTAGCGGGGGCCTTGAGCTCCTACGAGCAGTACTTC. This translates into CASSLAGALSSYEQYF. Filled out from reference TRBV7-2 and TRBJ2-7, the complete variable domain reads GAGVSQSPSNKVTEKGKDVELRCDPISGHTALYWYRQSLGQGLEFLIYFQGNSAPDKSGLPSDRFSAERTGGSVSTLTIQRTQQEDSAVYLCASSLAGALSSYEQYFGPGTRLTVT.

The rearrangement joins TRBV5-1 to TRBJ1-4; TRBD1 agrees at 9 bases. Germline V lookup: CDR1 SGHRS, CDR2 YFSETQ. This CDR3 has 15 residues. Trimming cost V 1 base and J 5 bases; bases outside gene matches: 3. CDR3 bases: TGCGCCAGCAGCTTGTCGGGACAGGGCAATGAAAAACTGTTTTTT. Translation: CASSLSGQGNEKLFF.

This rearrangement joins TRBV5-4 to TRBJ2-1, with D perhaps assigned TRBD1 or TRBD2 (5 bases each). V lost 1 base and J lost 2, with 10 bases in between. CDR1 is SGHNT and CDR2 is YYREEE in the germline V gene (reference sequence). This CDR3 region has 15 residues. The CDR3 reads CASSLFGATYNEQFF. DNA for the CDR3: TGTGCCAGCAGCTTGTTCGGGGCCACCTACAATGAGCAGTTCTTC.

The chain uses TRBV3-1 (or the pseudogene TRBV3-2) and TRBJ2-5; no clear D gene. The CDR3 is made up of 11 amino acids. Trimming removed 2 bases at V and 5 bases at J, with 3 bases between. Germline V lookup: CDR1 LGHDT, CDR2 YNNKEL (reference sequence). The CDR3 coding sequence is TGTGCCAGCAGCCAAAAGGAGACCCAGTACTTC. Translated, it gives CASSQKETQYF.

This clone was seen only a few times. The chain employs TRBV2 and TRBJ2-2; D is perhaps TRBD1 (5 bases). Germline assignment: CDR1 SNHLY and CDR2 FYNNEI. With 5 bases removed from V and 0 bases from J, the gap between germline ends came to 10 bases. This CDR3 has 15 amino acids. CDR3 residues: CASSLRVTNTGELFF. The CDR3 coding sequence is TGTGCCAGCAGTCTCAGGGTGACGAACACCGGGGAGCTGTTTTTT.

The rearrangement links TRBV18 to TRBJ1-2; tentative D call: TRBD1 (5 bases). Germline V lookup: CDR1 KGHSH, CDR2 LQKENI. V dropped 3 bases and J dropped 7 bases, with 18 bases sitting between them. The CDR3 has 15 amino acids. The CDR3 nucleotides are TGTGCCAGCTCACCTGCCGACAGTGCTCCAGGTGGCTACACCTTC. As protein: CASSPADSAPGGYTF.

The chain is built from TRBV15 and TRBJ2-2; D gene uncertain. Germline CDR1 LNHNV, CDR2 YYDKDF (reference sequence). The V end was cut by 3 bases, the J end by 8 bases, with 10 bases between. This CDR3 comprises 13 residues. This CDR3 is CATSREQMGELFF. DNA for the CDR3: TGTGCCACCAGCAGGGAACAGATGGGGGAGCTGTTTTTT.

The gene calls are TRBV4-3 and TRBJ2-2; D may be TRBD2 (5 bases). The CDR3 covers 16 residues. Germline CDR1 reads LGHNA; CDR2 reads YSLEER. V lost 0 bases to trimming and J lost 4 bases, with 12 bases between them. The CDR3 region is CASSQESGMGTGELFF. The DNA of the CDR3 is TGCGCCAGCAGCCAAGAATCGGGGATGGGCACCGGGGAGCTGTTTTTT.

V gene TRBV19 combines with J gene TRBJ1-2; D is unclear. The CDR3 has 14 residues. Germline values: CDR1 LNHDA, CDR2 SQIVND (reference sequence). V lost 6 bases to trimming and J lost 0 bases, with 11 bases between them. The CDR3 is CASSRHPANYGYTF. Written as DNA, the CDR3 is TGTGCCAGTAGCAGACACCCCGCTAACTATGGCTACACCTTC.

The rearrangement links TRBV5-8 to TRBJ1-6; D unclear. Germline values: CDR1 SGHTS, CDR2 YDEGEE. Trimming cost V 7 bases and J 12 bases, with 11 bases left between them. The CDR3 runs to 11 residues. The CDR3 DNA follows: TGTGCCAGCGTTAACCTTGGACCCCTCCACTTT. This sequence encodes CASVNLGPLHF.

The gene calls are TRBV30 and TRBJ2-2; the match to TRBD1 covers 8 bases. This CDR3 has 14 amino acids. The V gene end was trimmed by 5 bases and the J gene end by 0 bases; junction bases not matched to a gene: 2. The germline CDR1 and CDR2 sequences are GTSNPN and SVGIG (reference sequence). CDR3 loop: CAWEGQANTGELFF. CDR3 DNA: TGTGCCTGGGAGGGACAGGCGAACACCGGGGAGCTGTTTTTT. The whole variable domain, remainder taken from reference TRBV30 and TRBJ2-2, is SQTIHQWPATLVQPVGSPLSLECTVEGTSNPNLYWYRQAAGRGLQLLFYSVGIGQISSEVPQNLSASRPQDRQFILSSKKLLLSDSGFYLCAWEGQANTGELFFGEGSRLTVL.

The CDR3 loop reads CASSLDGLGPKGTEAFF. The CDR3 bases are TGCGCCAGCAGCTTGGATGGTCTGGGACCGAAGGGCACTGAAGCTTTCTTT. This rearrangement joins TRBV5-1 to TRBJ1-1, with D possibly matching TRBD1 (5 bases). Looked up from germline, CDR1 is SGHRS and CDR2 is YFSETQ. The CDR3 is 17 amino acids. Trimming pared 0 bases from V and 4 bases from J, leaving 19 bases between.